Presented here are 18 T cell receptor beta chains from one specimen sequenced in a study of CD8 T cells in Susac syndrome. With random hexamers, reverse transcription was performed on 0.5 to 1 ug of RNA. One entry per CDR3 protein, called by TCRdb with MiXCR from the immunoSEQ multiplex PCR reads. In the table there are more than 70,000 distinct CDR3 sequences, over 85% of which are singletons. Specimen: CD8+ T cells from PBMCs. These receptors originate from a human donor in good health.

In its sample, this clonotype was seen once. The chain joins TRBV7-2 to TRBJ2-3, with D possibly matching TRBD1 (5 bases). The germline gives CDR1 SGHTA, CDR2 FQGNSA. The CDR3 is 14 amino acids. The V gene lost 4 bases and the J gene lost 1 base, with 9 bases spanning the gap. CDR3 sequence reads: CASSYPTGTDTQYF. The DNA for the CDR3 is TGTGCCAGCAGCTACCCGACAGGCACAGATACGCAGTATTTT.

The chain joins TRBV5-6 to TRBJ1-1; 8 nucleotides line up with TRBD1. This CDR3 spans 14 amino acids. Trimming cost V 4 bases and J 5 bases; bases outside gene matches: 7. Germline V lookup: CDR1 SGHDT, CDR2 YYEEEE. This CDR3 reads CASSPGTGYTEAFF. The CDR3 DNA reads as TGTGCCAGCAGCCCCGGGACAGGATATACTGAAGCTTTCTTT.

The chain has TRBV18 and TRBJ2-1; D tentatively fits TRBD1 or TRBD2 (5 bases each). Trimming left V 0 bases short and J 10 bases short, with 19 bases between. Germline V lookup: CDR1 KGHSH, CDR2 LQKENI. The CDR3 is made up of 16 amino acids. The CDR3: CASSPPERGPPGEQFF. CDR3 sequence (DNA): TGTGCCAGCTCACCACCGGAAAGGGGACCCCCGGGAGAGCAGTTCTTC.

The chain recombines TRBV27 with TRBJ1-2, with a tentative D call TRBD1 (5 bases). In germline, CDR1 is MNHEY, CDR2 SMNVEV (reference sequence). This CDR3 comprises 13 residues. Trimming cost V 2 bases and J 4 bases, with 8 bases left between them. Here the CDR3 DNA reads TGTGCCAGCAGTTTAAACAGGATCTATGGCTACACCTTC. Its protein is CASSLNRIYGYTF.

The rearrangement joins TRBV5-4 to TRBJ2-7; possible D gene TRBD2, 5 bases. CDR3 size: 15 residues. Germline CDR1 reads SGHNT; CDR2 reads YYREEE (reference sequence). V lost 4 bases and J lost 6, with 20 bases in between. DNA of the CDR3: TGTGCCAGCAGCGAGAACAGACTATCCCTAGGCGAGCAGTACTTC. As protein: CASSENRLSLGEQYF.

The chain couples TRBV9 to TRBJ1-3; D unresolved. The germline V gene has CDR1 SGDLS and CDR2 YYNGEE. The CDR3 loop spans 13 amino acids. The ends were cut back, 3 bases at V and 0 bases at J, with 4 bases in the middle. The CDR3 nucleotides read TGTGCCAGCAGCGACAGCTCTGGAAACACCATATATTTT. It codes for CASSDSSGNTIYF.

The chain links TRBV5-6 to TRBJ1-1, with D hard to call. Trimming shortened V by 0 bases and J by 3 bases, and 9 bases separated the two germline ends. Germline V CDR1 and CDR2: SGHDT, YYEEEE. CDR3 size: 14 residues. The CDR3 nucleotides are TGTGCCAGCAGCTTGGTGGCCGCGTACACTGAAGCTTTCTTT. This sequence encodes CASSLVAAYTEAFF.

The CDR3 here is CASSQISTDTQYF. The CDR3 DNA reads TGTGCCAGCAGCCAAATTAGCACAGATACGCAGTATTTT. V is TRBV9 and J is TRBJ2-3; D gene unclear. The V gene lost 4 bases and the J gene lost 0 bases, with 6 bases spanning the gap. There are 13 residues in the CDR3. Looked up from germline, CDR1 is SGDLS and CDR2 is YYNGEE. Full variable domain (rest looked up from reference TRBV9 and TRBJ2-3): DSGVTQTPKHLITATGQRVTLRCSPRSGDLSVYWYQQSLDQGLQFLIQYYNGEERAKGNILERFSAQQFPDLHSELNLSSLELGDSALYFCASSQISTDTQYFGPGTRLTVL.

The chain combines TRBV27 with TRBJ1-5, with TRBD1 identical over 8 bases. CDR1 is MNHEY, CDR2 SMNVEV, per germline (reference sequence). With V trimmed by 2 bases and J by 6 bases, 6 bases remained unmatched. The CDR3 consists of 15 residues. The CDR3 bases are TGTGCCAGCAGTTTAACGGCAGGGGGCTTTCAGCCCCAGCATTTT. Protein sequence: CASSLTAGGFQPQHF.

CDR3 amino acids: CSARTGSNTEAFF. The CDR3 DNA sequence: TGCAGTGCTAGGACAGGCTCAAACACTGAAGCTTTCTTT. V usage is TRBV20-1 and J usage is TRBJ1-1, with a possible D match to TRBD1 (6 bases). From germline, CDR1 is DFQATT and CDR2 SNEGSKA (reference sequence). Trimming removed 3 bases from V and 2 bases from J, with 10 bases in between. The CDR3 runs 13 residues.

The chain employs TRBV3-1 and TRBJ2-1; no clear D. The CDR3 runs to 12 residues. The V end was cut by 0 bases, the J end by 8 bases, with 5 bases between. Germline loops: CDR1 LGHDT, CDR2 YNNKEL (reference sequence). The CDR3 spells CASSQDFYEQFF. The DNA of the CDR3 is TGTGCCAGCAGCCAAGATTTCTATGAGCAGTTCTTC.

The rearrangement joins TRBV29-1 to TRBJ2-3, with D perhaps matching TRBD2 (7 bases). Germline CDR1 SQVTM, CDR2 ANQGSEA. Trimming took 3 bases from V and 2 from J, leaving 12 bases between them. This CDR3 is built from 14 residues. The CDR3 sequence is CSVDRGAVTDTQYF. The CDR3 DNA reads TGCAGCGTTGATCGGGGGGCGGTCACAGATACGCAGTATTTT.

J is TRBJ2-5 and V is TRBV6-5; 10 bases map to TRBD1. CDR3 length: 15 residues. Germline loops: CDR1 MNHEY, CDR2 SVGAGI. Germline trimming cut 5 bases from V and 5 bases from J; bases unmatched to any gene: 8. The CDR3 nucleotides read TGTGCCAGCAGTCGGACAGGGGGTTCATGGGAGACCCAGTACTTC. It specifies CASSRTGGSWETQYF.

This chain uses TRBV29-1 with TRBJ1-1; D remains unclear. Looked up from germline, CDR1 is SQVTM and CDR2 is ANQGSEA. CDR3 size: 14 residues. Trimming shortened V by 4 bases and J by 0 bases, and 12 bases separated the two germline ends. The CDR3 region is CSVGPDTLNTEAFF. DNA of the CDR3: TGCAGCGTTGGCCCAGACACTCTGAACACTGAAGCTTTCTTT.

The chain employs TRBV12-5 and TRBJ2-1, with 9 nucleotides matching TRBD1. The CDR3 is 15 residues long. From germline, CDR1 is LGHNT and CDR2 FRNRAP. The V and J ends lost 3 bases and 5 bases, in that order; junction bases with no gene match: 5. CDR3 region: CASGFTGQGNNEQFF. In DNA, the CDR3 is TGTGCTAGTGGTTTCACCGGACAGGGGAACAATGAGCAGTTCTTC.

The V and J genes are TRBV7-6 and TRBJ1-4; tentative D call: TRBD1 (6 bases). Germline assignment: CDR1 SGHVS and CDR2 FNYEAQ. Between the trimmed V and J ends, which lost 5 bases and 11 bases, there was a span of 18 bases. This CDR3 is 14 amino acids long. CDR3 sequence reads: CASSPGATGGKLFF. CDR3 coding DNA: TGTGCCAGCAGCCCGGGGGCGACGGGGGGGAAACTGTTTTTT.

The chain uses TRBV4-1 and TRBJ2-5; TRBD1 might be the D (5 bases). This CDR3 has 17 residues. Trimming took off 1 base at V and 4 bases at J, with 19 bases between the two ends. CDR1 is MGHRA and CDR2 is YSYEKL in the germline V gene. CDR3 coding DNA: TGCGCCAGCAGCCAAGCACCCAGGGTCCAAAGAGTAGAGACCCAGTACTTC. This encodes CASSQAPRVQRVETQYF.

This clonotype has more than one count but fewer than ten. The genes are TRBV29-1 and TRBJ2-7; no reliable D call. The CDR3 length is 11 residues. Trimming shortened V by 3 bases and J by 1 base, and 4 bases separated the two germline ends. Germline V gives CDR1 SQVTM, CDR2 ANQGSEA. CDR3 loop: CSVEASYEQYF. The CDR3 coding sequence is TGCAGCGTTGAGGCTTCCTACGAGCAGTACTTC.